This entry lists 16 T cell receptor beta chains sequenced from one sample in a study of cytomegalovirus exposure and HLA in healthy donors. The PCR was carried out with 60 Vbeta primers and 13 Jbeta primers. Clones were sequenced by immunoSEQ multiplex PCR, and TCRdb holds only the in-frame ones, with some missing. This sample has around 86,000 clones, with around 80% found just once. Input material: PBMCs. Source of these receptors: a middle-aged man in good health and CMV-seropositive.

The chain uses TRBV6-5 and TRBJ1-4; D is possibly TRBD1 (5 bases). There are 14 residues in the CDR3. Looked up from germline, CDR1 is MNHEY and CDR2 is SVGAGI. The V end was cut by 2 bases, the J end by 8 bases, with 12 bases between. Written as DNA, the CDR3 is TGTGCCAGCAGTTACGGGGGAGGGGAGGAAAAACTGTTTTTT. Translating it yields CASSYGGGEEKLFF.

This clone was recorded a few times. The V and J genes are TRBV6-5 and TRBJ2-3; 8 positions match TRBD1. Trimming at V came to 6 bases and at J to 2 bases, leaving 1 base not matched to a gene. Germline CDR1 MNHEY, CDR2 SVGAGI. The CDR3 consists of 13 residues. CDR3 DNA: TGTGCCAGCAGGGACAGGGTCACAGATACGCAGTATTTT. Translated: CASRDRVTDTQYF.

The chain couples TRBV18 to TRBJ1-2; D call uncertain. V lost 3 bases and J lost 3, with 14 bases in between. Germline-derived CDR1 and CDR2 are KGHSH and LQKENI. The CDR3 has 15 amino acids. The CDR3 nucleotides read TGTGCCAGCTCACCCCGGACGCCGAGGGACTATGGCTACACCTTC. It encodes CASSPRTPRDYGYTF. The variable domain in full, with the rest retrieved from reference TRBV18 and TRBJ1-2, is NAGVMQNPRHLVRRRGQEARLRCSPMKGHSHVYWYRQLPEEGLKFMVYLQKENIIDESGMPKERFSAEFPKEGPSILRIQQVVRGDSAAYFCASSPRTPRDYGYTFGSGTRLTVV.

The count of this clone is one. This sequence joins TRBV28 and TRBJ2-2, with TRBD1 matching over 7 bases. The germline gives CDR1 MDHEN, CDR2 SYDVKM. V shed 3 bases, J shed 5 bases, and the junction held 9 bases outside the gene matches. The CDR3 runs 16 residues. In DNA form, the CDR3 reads TGTGCCAGCAGTTTGGAATCAGGGGGACGAACCGGGGAGCTGTTTTTT. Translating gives CASSLESGGRTGELFF.

The DNA for the CDR3 is TGTGCCAGCAGTTCAGCGGGGATTAACAATGAGCAGTTCTTC. Protein: CASSSAGINNEQFF. The rearrangement uses TRBV6-5 and TRBJ2-1; 7 nucleotides match TRBD2. CDR3 size: 14 residues. V trimming: 4 bases; J trimming: 5 bases; junction bases outside the gene matches: 5. Germline V lookup: CDR1 MNHEY, CDR2 SVGAGI.

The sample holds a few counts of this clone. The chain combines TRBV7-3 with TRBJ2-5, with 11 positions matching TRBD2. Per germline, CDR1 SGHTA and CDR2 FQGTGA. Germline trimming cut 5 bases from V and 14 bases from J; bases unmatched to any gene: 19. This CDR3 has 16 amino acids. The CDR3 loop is CASSPPELAGVNLQYF. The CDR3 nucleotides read TGTGCCAGCAGCCCCCCCGAACTAGCGGGAGTGAATCTGCAATACTTC.

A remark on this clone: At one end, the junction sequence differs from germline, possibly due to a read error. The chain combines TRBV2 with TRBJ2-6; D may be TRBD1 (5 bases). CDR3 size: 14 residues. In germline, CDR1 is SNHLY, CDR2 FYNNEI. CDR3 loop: CAGAGLSGANGLTF. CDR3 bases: TGTGCCGGAGCAGGTCTATCTGGGGCCAACGGCCTGACTTTC.

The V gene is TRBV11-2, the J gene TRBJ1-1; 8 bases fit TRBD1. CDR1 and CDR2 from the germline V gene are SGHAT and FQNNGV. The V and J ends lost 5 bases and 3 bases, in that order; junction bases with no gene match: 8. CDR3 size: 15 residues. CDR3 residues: CASSATGQVHTEAFF. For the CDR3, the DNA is TGTGCCAGCAGCGCCACGGGACAGGTCCACACTGAAGCTTTCTTT. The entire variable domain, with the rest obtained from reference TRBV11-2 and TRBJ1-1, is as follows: EAGVAQSPRYKIIEKRQSVAFWCNPISGHATLYWYQQILGQGPKLLIQFQNNGVVDDSQLPKDRFSAERLKGVDSTLKIQPAKLEDSAVYLCASSATGQVHTEAFFGQGTRLTVV.

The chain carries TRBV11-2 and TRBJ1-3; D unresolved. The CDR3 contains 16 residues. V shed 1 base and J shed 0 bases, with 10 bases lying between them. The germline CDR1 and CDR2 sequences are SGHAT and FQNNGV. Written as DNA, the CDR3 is TGTGCCAGCAGCTTAGCTTCGTCTTTCTCTGGAAACACCATATATTTT. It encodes CASSLASSFSGNTIYF.

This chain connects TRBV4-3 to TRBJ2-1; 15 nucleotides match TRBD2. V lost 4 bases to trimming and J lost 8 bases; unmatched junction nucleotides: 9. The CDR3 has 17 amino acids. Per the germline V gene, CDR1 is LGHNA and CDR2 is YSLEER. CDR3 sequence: CASSRLGTSGRQDEQFF. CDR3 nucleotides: TGCGCCAGCAGCCGCCTGGGGACTAGCGGGAGGCAGGATGAGCAGTTCTTC.

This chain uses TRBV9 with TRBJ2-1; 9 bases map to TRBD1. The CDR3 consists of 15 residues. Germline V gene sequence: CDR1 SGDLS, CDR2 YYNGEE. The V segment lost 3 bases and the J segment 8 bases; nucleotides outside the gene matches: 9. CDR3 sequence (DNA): TGTGCCAGCAGCGGACCCGGGACAGGGATCCATGAGCAGTTCTTC. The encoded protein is CASSGPGTGIHEQFF.

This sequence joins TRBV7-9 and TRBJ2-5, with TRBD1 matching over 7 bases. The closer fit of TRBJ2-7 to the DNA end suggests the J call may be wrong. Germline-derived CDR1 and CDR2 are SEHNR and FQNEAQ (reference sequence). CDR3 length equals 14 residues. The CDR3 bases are TGTTCCTCCTCGGACAGGTTCGGCTCCTACGAGCAGTACTTC. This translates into CSSSDRFGSYEQYF.

CDR3 coding DNA: TGTGCCAGCAGCTTTATTCTAGCGGGCGTCTGGGAGACCCAGTACTTC. Translated, it gives CASSFILAGVWETQYF. This chain links TRBV11-2 with TRBJ2-5, with TRBD2 identical over 8 bases. This CDR3 spans 16 amino acids. Germline trimming cut 3 bases from V and 5 bases from J; bases unmatched to any gene: 11. Germline V gene sequence: CDR1 SGHAT, CDR2 FQNNGV.

CDR3 residues: CAISDQGLGKNIQYF. CDR3 coding DNA: TGTGCCATCAGTGATCAGGGACTAGGTAAAAACATTCAGTACTTC. The chain joins TRBV10-3 to TRBJ2-4; TRBD2 agrees at 8 bases. CDR3 length equals 15 residues. CDR1 and CDR2 (germline): ENHRY, SYGVKD. V was pared by 3 bases and J by 4 bases, with 5 bases of the junction left unmatched.

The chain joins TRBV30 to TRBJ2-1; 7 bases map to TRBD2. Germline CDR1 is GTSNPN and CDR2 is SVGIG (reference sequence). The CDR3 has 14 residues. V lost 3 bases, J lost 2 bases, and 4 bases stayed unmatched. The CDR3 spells CAWRKSGAYNEQFF. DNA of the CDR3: TGTGCCTGGAGGAAAAGCGGGGCCTACAATGAGCAGTTCTTC.

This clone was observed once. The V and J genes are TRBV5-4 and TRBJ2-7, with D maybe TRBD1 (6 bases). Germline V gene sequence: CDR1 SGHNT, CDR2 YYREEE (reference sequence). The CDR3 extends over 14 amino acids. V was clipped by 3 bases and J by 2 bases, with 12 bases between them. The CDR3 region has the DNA TGTGCCAGCAGCTCTGGGACACAAACCTACGAGCAGTACTTC. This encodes CASSSGTQTYEQYF.